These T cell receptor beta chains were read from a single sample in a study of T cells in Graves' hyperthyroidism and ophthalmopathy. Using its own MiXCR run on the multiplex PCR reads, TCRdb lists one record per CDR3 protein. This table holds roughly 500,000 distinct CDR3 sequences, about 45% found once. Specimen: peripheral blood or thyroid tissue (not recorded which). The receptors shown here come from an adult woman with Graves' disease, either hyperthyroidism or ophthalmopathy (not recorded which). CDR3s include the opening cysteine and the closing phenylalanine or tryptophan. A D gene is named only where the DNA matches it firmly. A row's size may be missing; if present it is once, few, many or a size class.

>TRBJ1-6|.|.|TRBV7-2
TGTGCCAGCAGCTTCAAATGGGGGGGAGGGTCACCCCTCCACTTT
CASSFKWGGGSPLHF
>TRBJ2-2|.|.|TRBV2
TGTGCCAGCAGTGTGGAACGGAACACCGGGGAGCTGTTTTTT
CASSVERNTGELFF
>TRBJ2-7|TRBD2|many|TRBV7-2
TGTGCCCACCGAGCAGGACTAGCCGATTGCGAGCAGTACTTC
CAHRAGLADCEQYF
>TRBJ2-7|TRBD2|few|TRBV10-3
TGTGCCACCGCAAGCGGGATCGGCTACGAGCAGTACTTC
CATASGIGYEQYF
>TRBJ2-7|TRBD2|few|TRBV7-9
TGTGCCAGCAGCAACACCGGGACTAGCGGGGAGCAGTACTTC
CASSNTGTSGEQYF
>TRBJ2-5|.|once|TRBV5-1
TGCGCCAGCCGAAGGAGAAACGAAGAGACCCAGTACTTC
CASRRRNEETQYF
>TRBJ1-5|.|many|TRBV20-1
TGCAGTGCCACCGGAGACGGCAATCAGCCCCAGCATTTT
CSATGDGNQPQHF
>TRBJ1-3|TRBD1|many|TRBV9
TGTGCCAGCAGCGGACCGACAGGGGCAGGGGGAAACACCATATATTTT
CASSGPTGAGGNTIYF
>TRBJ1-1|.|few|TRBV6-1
TGTGCCAGCAGTGGCGTCCTTAGACAGGCAAACACTGAAGCTTTCTTT
CASSGVLRQANTEAFF
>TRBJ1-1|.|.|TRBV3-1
TGTGCCAGCAGCGCACTCCAACAGGGCCGGGGGACTGAAGCTTTCTTT
CASSALQQGRGTEAFF
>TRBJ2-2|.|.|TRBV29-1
TGCAGCGTCTCGGGCTCGAACACCGGGGAGCTGTTTTTT
CSVSGSNTGELFF
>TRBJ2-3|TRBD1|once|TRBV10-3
TGTGCCATCAGTGAGTCGGAGGGACAGGGTGACACGCAGTATTTT
CAISESEGQGDTQYF
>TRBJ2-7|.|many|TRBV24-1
TGTGCCACCCCTAAAAGCGAAAAAAGCTCCTACGAGCAGTACTTC
CATPKSEKSSYEQYF
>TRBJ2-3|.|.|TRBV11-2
TGTGCCAGCAGTTTAGTTACTATCTCTAGCGCAGATACGCAGTATTTT
CASSLVTISSADTQYF
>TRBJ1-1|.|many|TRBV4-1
TGCGCCAGCAGCCAAAATCGACAGGAACGCAAAGCTTTCTTT
CASSQNRQERKAFF
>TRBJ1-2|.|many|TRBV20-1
TGCAGTGCCGACAGGAGGTCCTATGGCTACACCTTC
CSADRRSYGYTF
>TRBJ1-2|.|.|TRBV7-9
TGTGCCAGCAGCCTAAACAGCTATGGCTACGCCTTC
CASSLNSYGYAF
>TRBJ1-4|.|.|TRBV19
TGTGCCAGCCCAAGGGCCGCTAGCGGAAAACTGTTTTTT
CASPRAASGKLFF
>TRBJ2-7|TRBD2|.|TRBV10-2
TGCGCCAGCAGTGAGCTAGCGGGAACGAGCTACGAGCAGTACTTC
CASSELAGTSYEQYF
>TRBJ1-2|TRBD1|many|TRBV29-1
TGCAGCGTGAGCGGGACAGGACATTCGGGGGGGTATGGCTACACCTTC
CSVSGTGHSGGYGYTF
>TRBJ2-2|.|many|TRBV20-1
TGCAGTGCTGCCGGGACTTTGAACACCGGGGAGCTGTTTTTT
CSAAGTLNTGELFF
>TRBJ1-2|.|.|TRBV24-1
TGTGCCACCAGTGAGGATGGACTCTATGGCTACACCTTC
CATSEDGLYGYTF
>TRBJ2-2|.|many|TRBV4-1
TGCGCCAGCAGCCAAGTATTGGCCATGAACACCGGGGAGCTGTTTTTT
CASSQVLAMNTGELFF
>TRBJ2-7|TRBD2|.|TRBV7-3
TGTGCCAGCAGCTTAGTGGCGGGAGGGCCCCCAGATGGCGCGAGCCAGCAGTACTTC
CASSLVAGGPPDGASQQYF
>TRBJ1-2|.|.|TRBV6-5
TGTGCCACCGCGCCGGGGGGTGACGAGGGCTACACCTTC
CATAPGGDEGYTF
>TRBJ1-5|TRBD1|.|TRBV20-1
TGCAGTGCTGAAACAGGGGAGGCGAGTCAGCCCCAGCATTTT
CSAETGEASQPQHF
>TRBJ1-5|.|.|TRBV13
TGTGCCAGCAGCCTCGGGGGTAGGGGCCCTCAGCCCCAGCATTTT
CASSLGGRGPQPQHF
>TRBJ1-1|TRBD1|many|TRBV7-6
TGTGCCAGCAGCCCGGGACAGGGGAACACTGAAGCTTTCTTT
CASSPGQGNTEAFF
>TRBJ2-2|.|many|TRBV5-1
TGCGCCAGCAGCCTAGGATCGAACACCGGGGAGCTGTTTTTT
CASSLGSNTGELFF
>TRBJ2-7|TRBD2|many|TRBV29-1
TGCAGCGTCGTTGGAGCGGGGACCTACGAGCAGTACTTC
CSVVGAGTYEQYF
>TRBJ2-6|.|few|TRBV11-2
TGTGCCAGCAGCTTAGGGGACAAGGTCCTGACTTTC
CASSLGDKVLTF
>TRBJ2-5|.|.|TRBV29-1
TGCAGCGTTGTAGCGGATCTCATCTACGAGACCCAGTACTTC
CSVVADLIYETQYF
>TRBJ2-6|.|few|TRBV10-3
TGTGCCATGCTTCCAGGGTCTGGGGCCAACGTCCTGACTTTC
CAMLPGSGANVLTF
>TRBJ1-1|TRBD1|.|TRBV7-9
TGTGCCAGCAGCACGGGACAGGGAAGTGGGGCTTTCTTT
CASSTGQGSGAFF
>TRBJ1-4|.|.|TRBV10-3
TGTGCCATCAGTGGGACCAACCTAGGGGAAAAACTGTTTTTT
CAISGTNLGEKLFF
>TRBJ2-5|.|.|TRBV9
TGTGCCAGCAGCGCAACGTGGCAGGCGTCGACCCAGTACTTC
CASSATWQASTQYF
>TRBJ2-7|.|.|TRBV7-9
TGCGCCAGCAGCCCCTGGGGAGGTGGGAGTAGAGTGGGCGAGCAGTACTTC
CASSPWGGGSRVGEQYF
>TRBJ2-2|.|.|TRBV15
TGTGCCACCAGCAGAGCTGGTCCTAACACCGGGGAGCTGTTTTTT
CATSRAGPNTGELFF
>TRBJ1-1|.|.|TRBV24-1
TGTGCCACCAGTGATTTGCGGGGGGTTGAAGCTTTCTTT
CATSDLRGVEAFF
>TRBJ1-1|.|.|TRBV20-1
TGCAGTGCTAGGCTGGGAGACACTGAAGCTTTCTTT
CSARLGDTEAFF
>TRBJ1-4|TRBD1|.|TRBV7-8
TGTGCCAGCACTCGGACAGGGAATGAAAAACTGTTTTTT
CASTRTGNEKLFF
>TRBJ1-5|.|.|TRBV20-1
TGCAGTGCTAGAGATGAAGGGCGGGCTTTAATCACCAATCAGCCCCAGCATTTT
CSARDEGRALITNQPQHF
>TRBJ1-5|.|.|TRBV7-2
TGTGCCAGCAGCGCCGGGCGGGGAGGGGGAGGTCAGCCCCAGCATTTT
CASSAGRGGGGQPQHF